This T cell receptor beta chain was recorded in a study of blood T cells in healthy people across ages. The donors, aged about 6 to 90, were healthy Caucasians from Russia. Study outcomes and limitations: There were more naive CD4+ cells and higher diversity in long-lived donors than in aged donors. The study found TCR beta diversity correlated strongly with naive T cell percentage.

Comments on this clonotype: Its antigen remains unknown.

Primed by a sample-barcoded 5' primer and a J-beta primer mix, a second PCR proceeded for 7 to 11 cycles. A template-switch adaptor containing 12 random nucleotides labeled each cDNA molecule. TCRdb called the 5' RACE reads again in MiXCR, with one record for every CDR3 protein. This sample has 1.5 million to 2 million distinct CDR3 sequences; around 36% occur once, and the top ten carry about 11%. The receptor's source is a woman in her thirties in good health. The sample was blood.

The CDR3 loop is CASSLNRPRYGYTF. CDR3 DNA: TGTGCCAGCAGTTTAAACCGCCCGAGGTATGGCTACACCTTC. The V call is TRBV12-3 or TRBV12-4, the J call TRBJ1-2; D is unclear. CDR3 length equals 14 residues. Trimming removed 2 bases from V and 5 bases from J, with 12 bases in between.